The T cell receptor (beta chain) under discussion was sequenced for a study of response to subunit inactivated influenza vaccine. Study results and limitations: After each seasonal influenza vaccination, few new T cells are recruited, the authors suggested.

This clonotype was counted ten times or more. What it binds is not known. TCRdb reprocessed the RT-PCR reads via MiXCR and lists one record per CDR3 protein. This sample has a few hundred thousand distinct CDR3 sequences, with around 7.7% found just once. Germline CDR1 MGHRA, CDR2 YSYEKL. The length of the CDR3 is 15 residues. V trimming: 2 bases; J trimming: 6 bases; junction bases outside the gene matches: 9. Sample: PBMCs from blood, taken roughly 24 months after vaccination. The sequence came from a man between 50 and 75 years old who received an inactivated influenza vaccine. This chain connects TRBV4-1 to TRBJ2-7; TRBD1 matches 8 bases. CDR3 residues: CASSQQQGVRAEQYF. The CDR3, as DNA: TGCGCCAGCAGCCAACAACAGGGGGTACGGGCCGAGCAGTACTTC.